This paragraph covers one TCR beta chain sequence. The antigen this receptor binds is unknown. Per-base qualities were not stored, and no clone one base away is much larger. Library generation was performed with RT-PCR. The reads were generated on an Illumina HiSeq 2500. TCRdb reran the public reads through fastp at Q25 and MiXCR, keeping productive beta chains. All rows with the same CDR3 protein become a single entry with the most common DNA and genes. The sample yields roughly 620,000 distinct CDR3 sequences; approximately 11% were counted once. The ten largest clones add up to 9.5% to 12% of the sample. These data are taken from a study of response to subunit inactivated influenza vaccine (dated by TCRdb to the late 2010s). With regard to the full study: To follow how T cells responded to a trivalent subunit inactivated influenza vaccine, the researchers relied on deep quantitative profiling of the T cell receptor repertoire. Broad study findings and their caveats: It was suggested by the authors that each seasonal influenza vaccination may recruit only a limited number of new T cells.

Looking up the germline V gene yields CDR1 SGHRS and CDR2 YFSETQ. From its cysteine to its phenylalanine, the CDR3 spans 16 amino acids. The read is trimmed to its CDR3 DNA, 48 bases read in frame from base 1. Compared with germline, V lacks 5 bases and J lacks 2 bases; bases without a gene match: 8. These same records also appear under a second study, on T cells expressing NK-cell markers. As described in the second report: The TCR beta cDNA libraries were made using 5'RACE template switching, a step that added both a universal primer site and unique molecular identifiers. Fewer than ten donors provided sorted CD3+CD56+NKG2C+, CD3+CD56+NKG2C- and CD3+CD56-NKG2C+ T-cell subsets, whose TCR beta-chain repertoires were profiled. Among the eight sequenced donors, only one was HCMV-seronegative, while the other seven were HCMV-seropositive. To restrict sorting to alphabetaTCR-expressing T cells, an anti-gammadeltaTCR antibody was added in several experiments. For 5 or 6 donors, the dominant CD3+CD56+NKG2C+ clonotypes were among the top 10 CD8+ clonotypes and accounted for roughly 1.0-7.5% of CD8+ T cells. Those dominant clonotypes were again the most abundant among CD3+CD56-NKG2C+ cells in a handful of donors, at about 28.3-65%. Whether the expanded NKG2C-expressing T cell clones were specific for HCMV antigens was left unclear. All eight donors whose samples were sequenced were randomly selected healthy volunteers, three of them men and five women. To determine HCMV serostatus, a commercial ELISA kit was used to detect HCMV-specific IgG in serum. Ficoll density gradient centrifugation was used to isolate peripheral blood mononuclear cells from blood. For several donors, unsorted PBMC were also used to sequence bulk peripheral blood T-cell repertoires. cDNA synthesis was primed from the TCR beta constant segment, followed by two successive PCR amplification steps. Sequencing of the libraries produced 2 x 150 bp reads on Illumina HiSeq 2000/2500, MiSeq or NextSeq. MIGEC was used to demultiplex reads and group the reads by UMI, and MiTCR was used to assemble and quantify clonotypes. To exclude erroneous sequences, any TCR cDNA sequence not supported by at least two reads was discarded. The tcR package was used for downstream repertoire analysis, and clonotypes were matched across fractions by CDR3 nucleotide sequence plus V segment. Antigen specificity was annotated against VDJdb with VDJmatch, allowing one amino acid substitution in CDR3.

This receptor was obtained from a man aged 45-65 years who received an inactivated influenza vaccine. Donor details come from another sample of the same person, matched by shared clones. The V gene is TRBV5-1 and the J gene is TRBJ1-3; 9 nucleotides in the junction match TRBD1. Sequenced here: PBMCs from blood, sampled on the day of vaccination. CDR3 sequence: CASSPRDRAAGNTIYF. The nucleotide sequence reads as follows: TGCGCCAGCAGTCCGAGGGACAGGGCAGCTGGAAACACCATATATTTT.